The source of this TCR beta chain is a study of control samples from healthy donors and cancer patients. The CDR3 is 15 residues long. V lost 0 bases to trimming and J lost 4 bases; unmatched junction nucleotides: 5. Germline V gene data show CDR1 as SGHTA and CDR2 as FQGNSA. Clones were sequenced by immunoSEQ multiplex PCR, and TCRdb holds only the in-frame ones, with some missing. This table holds 170,000 or so clones, roughly 94% found once. This receptor was obtained from a woman in her 40s in good health. The sequenced material came from blood. The V call is TRBV7-2, the J call TRBJ1-1, with 7 bases fitting TRBD1. CDR3 amino acids: CASSLASTGPTEAFF. The CDR3 DNA reads TGTGCCAGCAGCTTAGCTTCGACAGGGCCCACTGAAGCTTTCTTT.